The 19 T cell receptor beta chains in this list originate from one sample, sequenced in a study of cytomegalovirus exposure and HLA in healthy donors listed by TCRdb under 2017. Library preparation employed the immunoSEQ multiplex PCR assay. For the multiplex PCR, a mixture combining 60 forward primers for TCR Vbeta segments and 13 reverse primers for TCR Jbeta segments was used. TCRdb took this table from immuneACCESS and kept in-frame rearrangements with V and J called. Such tables lack part of the clones; where checked against another copy, unresolved V genes explain under half of the gap, and the rest is unexplained. This sample lists more than 100,000 clones; about 62% were detected once. Less than 9% of the sample goes to the ten largest clones. Material for sequencing was PBMCs. The receptors stem from a woman in her thirties or forties in good health and CMV-seropositive.

The V and J genes are TRBV27 and TRBJ1-1, with D possibly being TRBD1 (5 bases). The V gene's germline CDR1 is MNHEY and CDR2 SMNVEV (reference sequence). V was pared by 7 bases and J by 7 bases, with 13 bases between. This CDR3 region has 12 residues. The CDR3 DNA follows: TGTGCCAGCACCCCGGACATTTTTGAAGCTTTCTTT. Its protein is CASTPDIFEAFF.

The chain couples TRBV10-3 to TRBJ2-7, with 11 positions matching TRBD2. CDR1 and CDR2 (germline): ENHRY, SYGVKD. This CDR3 is 14 amino acids long. After removal of 5 bases from V and 4 bases from J, the junction contained 4 bases not matched to a gene. The CDR3 DNA reads TGTGCCATCAGTACCACTAGCGGGGGATACGAGCAGTACTTC. Translating gives CAISTTSGGYEQYF.

This clone was seen a single time. The CDR3 DNA is TGTGCCAGCAGTCCAAGCCTAGCGGGAAAGAACGAGCAGTACTTC. This encodes CASSPSLAGKNEQYF. The chain links TRBV6-1 to TRBJ2-7; 9 bases fit TRBD2. CDR1 is MNHNS and CDR2 is SASEGT in the germline V gene. V lost 5 bases and J lost 5; bases outside the gene matches: 10. The CDR3 runs 15 residues.

This clone was seen only a few times. This chain uses TRBV5-5 with TRBJ1-5, with D perhaps matching TRBD1 (6 bases). The CDR3 runs to 13 residues. V lost 0 bases and J lost 11, with 12 bases in between. The germline V gene has CDR1 SGHKS and CDR2 YYEKEE (reference sequence). The chain's CDR3 is CASSLALHRAQHF. The DNA of the CDR3 is TGTGCCAGCAGCTTGGCTTTACACAGGGCCCAGCATTTT.

V is TRBV2 and J is TRBJ1-5, with a tentative D call TRBD1 (6 bases). Trimming shortened V by 2 bases and J by 11 bases, and 22 bases separated the two germline ends. Per the germline V gene, CDR1 is SNHLY and CDR2 is FYNNEI. The CDR3 runs to 16 residues. The CDR3 DNA sequence: TGTGCCAGCAGTGAACTACGGGACAAATCCCGGGGGGCCCAGCATTTT. It is translated as CASSELRDKSRGAQHF.

The chain links TRBV5-1 to TRBJ2-5; 10 bases line up with TRBD2. CDR3 length: 15 amino acids. J gave up 5 bases and V 2 bases, and 6 bases lay outside the gene matches. Germline loops: CDR1 SGHRS, CDR2 YFSETQ. The CDR3 spells CASSFLAGAGETQYF. DNA for the CDR3: TGCGCCAGCAGCTTCCTAGCGGGAGCCGGGGAGACCCAGTACTTC.

The V and J genes are TRBV6-1 and TRBJ2-7, with D perhaps matching TRBD1 (6 bases). The CDR3 runs 15 residues. CDR1 is MNHNS, CDR2 SASEGT, per germline. Trimming shortened V by 6 bases and J by 0 bases, and 15 bases separated the two germline ends. The chain's CDR3 is CASRREPTGSYEQYF. The CDR3 nucleotides read TGTGCCAGCAGACGAGAGCCGACAGGCTCCTACGAGCAGTACTTC.

This clone is a singleton in its sample. The chain is built from TRBV7-8 and TRBJ1-5; the D is unclear. Per the germline V gene, CDR1 is SGHVS and CDR2 is FQNEAQ. The CDR3 consists of 14 residues. V lost 5 bases and J lost 0, with 8 bases in between. Here the CDR3 reads CASSSGISNQPQHF. CDR3 nucleotides: TGTGCCAGCAGCAGCGGGATTAGCAATCAGCCCCAGCATTTT.

The V gene is TRBV6-1, the J gene TRBJ2-5, with D possibly being TRBD1 (6 bases). The assigned J gene may be wrong: the sequence end matches TRBJ2-7 better. Germline V lookup: CDR1 MNHNS, CDR2 SASEGT. This CDR3 spans 14 amino acids. The CDR3 DNA reads TGTGCCAGCAGTGACCGGGACACCCTCTACGAGCAGTACTTC. Translated: CASSDRDTLYEQYF.

The chain employs TRBV6-6 and TRBJ1-5; the D is unclear. Per germline, CDR1 MNHNY and CDR2 SVGAGI (reference sequence). V was cut by 0 bases and J by 2 bases, with 8 bases left in between. The CDR3 has 15 residues. For the CDR3, the DNA is TGTGCCAGCAGTTACTCGAGTAATGGCAATCAGCCCCAGCATTTT. Its protein is CASSYSSNGNQPQHF.

V gene TRBV7-8 combines with J gene TRBJ2-3; 9 nucleotides match TRBD1. The CDR3 spans 16 residues. Germline V gene sequence: CDR1 SGHVS, CDR2 FQNEAQ. The J segment lost 2 bases and the V segment lost 6 bases, leaving 9 bases of the junction unmatched. CDR3 loop: CASRVTGGLPTDTQYF. CDR3 nucleotides: TGTGCCAGCAGGGTCACAGGGGGCCTTCCCACAGATACGCAGTATTTT. Full variable domain (rest looked up from reference TRBV7-8 and TRBJ2-3): GAGVSQSPRYKVAKRGQDVALRCDPISGHVSLFWYQQALGQGPEFLTYFQNEAQLDKSGLPSDRFFAERPEGSVSTLKIQRTQQEDSAVYLCASRVTGGLPTDTQYFGPGTRLTVL.

This clone has a single count. The V call is TRBV5-5, the J call TRBJ2-3; TRBD1 matches at 7 bases. This CDR3 comprises 13 residues. The V and J ends lost 5 bases and 0 bases, in that order; junction bases with no gene match: 0. Looked up from germline, CDR1 is SGHKS and CDR2 is YYEKEE (reference sequence). In DNA, the CDR3 is TGTGCCAGCAGGGGACAGAGCACAGATACGCAGTATTTT. Its translation is CASRGQSTDTQYF.

This clone was recorded once. This chain connects TRBV9 to TRBJ2-1; TRBD1 might be the D (6 bases). V was clipped by 3 bases and J by 9 bases, with 10 bases between them. Germline V gene sequence: CDR1 SGDLS, CDR2 YYNGEE. The CDR3 totals 12 residues. CDR3 sequence: CASSATQGEQFF. In DNA, the CDR3 is TGTGCCAGCAGCGCAACACAGGGTGAGCAGTTCTTC.

This clone was observed a few times. V is TRBV27 and J is TRBJ2-7, with TRBD1 matching over 9 bases. The ends lost 5 bases at V and 5 bases at J; junction bases unmatched: 7. Germline assignment: CDR1 MNHEY and CDR2 SMNVEV (reference sequence). This CDR3 has 14 residues. The CDR3 region is CASSTDRGRNEQYF. The DNA for the CDR3 is TGTGCCAGCAGTACCGACAGGGGGAGGAACGAGCAGTACTTC.

The V and J genes are TRBV18 and TRBJ1-2; D remains ambiguous. This CDR3 has 12 amino acids. Germline V gives CDR1 KGHSH, CDR2 LQKENI. The germline V and J ends were trimmed by 3 bases and 6 bases, with 8 bases remaining between them. CDR3 protein: CASSPGNNGYTF. Here the CDR3 DNA reads TGTGCCAGCTCACCGGGCAATAATGGCTACACCTTC.

This chain links TRBV5-1 with TRBJ1-1; the D is unclear. This CDR3 is 13 amino acids long. Trimming took off 4 bases at V and 3 bases at J, with 10 bases between the two ends. CDR1 and CDR2 from the germline V gene are SGHRS and YFSETQ. This CDR3 reads CASSRGWDTEAFF. The DNA of the CDR3 is TGCGCCAGCAGCCGGGGATGGGACACTGAAGCTTTCTTT.

The chain joins TRBV18 to TRBJ1-1; 7 bases agree with TRBD1. This CDR3 has 13 amino acids. From germline, CDR1 is KGHSH and CDR2 LQKENI. Unmatched junction bases numbered 4, after V lost 5 bases and J lost 4 bases. The CDR3 DNA is TGTGCCAGCTCAACAGGGGTCGGCACTGAAGCTTTCTTT. Translated: CASSTGVGTEAFF.

The V and J genes are TRBV19 and TRBJ2-7, with D unresolved. CDR1 LNHDA and CDR2 SQIVND come from the germline V gene (reference sequence). The V end lost 3 bases, the J end lost 2 bases, and 11 bases lay between the germline ends. This CDR3 contains 14 residues. CDR3 residues: CASSISISTYEQYF. As DNA, the CDR3 is TGTGCCAGTAGTATTAGTATTAGCACCTACGAGCAGTACTTC. The full variable domain, in which reference TRBV19 and TRBJ2-7 provide the parts outside the CDR3, is DGGITQSPKYLFRKEGQNVTLSCEQNLNHDAMYWYRQDPGQGLRLIYYSQIVNDFQKGDIAEGYSVSREKKESFPLTVTSAQKNPTAFYLCASSISISTYEQYFGPGTRLTVT.

The CDR3 bases are TGCAGCGTTGGGGGACAGGGCGAGACCCAGTACTTC. Protein sequence: CSVGGQGETQYF. V gene TRBV29-1 combines with J gene TRBJ2-5, with 9 bases fitting TRBD1. The CDR3 is made up of 12 amino acids. Germline V gene lookup returns CDR1 SQVTM and CDR2 ANQGSEA. Germline trimming cut 4 bases from V and 5 bases from J; bases unmatched to any gene: 2.